This T cell receptor beta chain was identified in a study of cytomegalovirus exposure and HLA in healthy donors. About the study: Researchers found that roughly 80% of 398 genotyped donors fell within the Caucasian-associated ancestry cluster.

General observations from the study: Rarity held for most TCR sequences, but there were some public TCRs that occurred in many donors. In an earlier analysis, most TCR beta V segments were productive about 90% or about 30% of the time.

Germline CDR1 reads MNHNY; CDR2 reads SVGAGI (reference sequence). With 2 bases removed from V and 5 bases from J, the gap between germline ends came to 12 bases. The CDR3 sequence is 14 residues long. Primers for the PCR totalled 60 Vbeta and 13 Jbeta. Measured with immunoSEQ multiplex PCR; TCRdb has only the in-frame clones, and not every one. The profile shows roughly 80,000 clones, around 85% of them singletons. Regarding this clone: Its antigen is currently unknown.

Every donor was a healthy person donating bone marrow. The clonotype comes from a woman aged 45-60 years in good health and CMV-seronegative. What was sequenced was PBMCs. The chain links TRBV6-6 to TRBJ1-1, with a possible D match to TRBD1 (6 bases). The chain's CDR3 is CASSYEGERTEAFF. The CDR3 DNA reads as TGTGCCAGCAGTTACGAGGGGGAGAGAACTGAAGCTTTCTTT.